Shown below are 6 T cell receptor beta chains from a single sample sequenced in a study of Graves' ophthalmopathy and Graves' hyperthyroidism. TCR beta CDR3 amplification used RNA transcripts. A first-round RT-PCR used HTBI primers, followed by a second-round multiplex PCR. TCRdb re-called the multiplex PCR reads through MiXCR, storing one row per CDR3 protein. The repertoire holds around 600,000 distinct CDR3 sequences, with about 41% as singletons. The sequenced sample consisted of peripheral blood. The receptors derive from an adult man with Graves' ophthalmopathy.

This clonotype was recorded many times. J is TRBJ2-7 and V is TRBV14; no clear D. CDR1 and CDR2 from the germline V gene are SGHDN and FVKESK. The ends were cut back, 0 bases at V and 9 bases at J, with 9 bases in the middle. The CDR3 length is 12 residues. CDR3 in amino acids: CASSQDKVLQYF. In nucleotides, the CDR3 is TGTGCCAGCAGCCAAGATAAGGTCCTGCAGTACTTC.

The CDR3 sequence is CASTRDRAYGYEQYF. The CDR3 DNA reads as TGTGCCAGCACCAGGGACAGGGCCTATGGCTACGAGCAGTACTTC. The chain uses TRBV2 and TRBJ2-7; 9 nucleotides align to TRBD1. Germline V CDR1 and CDR2: SNHLY, FYNNEI. J lost 3 bases, V lost 7 bases, and 10 bases had no gene match. CDR3 length equals 15 residues. Variable domain in full (rest from reference TRBV2 and TRBJ2-7): EPEVTQTPSHQVTQMGQEVILRCVPISNHLYFYWYRQILGQKVEFLVSFYNNEISEKSEIFDDQFSVERPDGSNFTLKIRSTKLEDSAMYFCASTRDRAYGYEQYFGPGTRLTVT.

CDR3: CATSDLRDGNQPQHF. The CDR3 DNA reads as TGTGCCACCAGTGATTTGCGGGACGGAAATCAGCCCCAGCATTTT. The V and J genes are TRBV24-1 and TRBJ1-5; D may be TRBD1 (5 bases). This CDR3 comprises 15 residues. The ends were cut back, 0 bases at V and 4 bases at J, with 9 bases in the middle. Germline V CDR1 and CDR2: KGHDR, SFDVKD.

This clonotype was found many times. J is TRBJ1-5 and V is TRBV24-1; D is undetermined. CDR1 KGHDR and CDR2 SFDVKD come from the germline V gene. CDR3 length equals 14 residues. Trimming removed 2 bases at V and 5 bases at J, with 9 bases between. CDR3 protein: CATSDSDGYQPQHF. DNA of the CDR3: TGTGCCACCAGTGATTCTGATGGCTATCAGCCCCAGCATTTT.

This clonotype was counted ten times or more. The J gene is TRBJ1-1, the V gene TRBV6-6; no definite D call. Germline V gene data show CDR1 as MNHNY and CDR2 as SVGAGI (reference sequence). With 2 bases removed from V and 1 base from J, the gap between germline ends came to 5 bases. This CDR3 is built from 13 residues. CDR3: CASSYLGNTEAFF. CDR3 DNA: TGTGCCAGCAGTTACCTCGGGAACACTGAAGCTTTCTTT.

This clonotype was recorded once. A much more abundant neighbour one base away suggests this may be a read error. The CDR3 loop reads CASSRRTDALNTEALF. The DNA of the CDR3 is TGTGCCAGCAGCCGTCGGACGGACGCTTTGAACACTGAAGCTCTCTTT. The chain uses TRBV7-2 and TRBJ1-1; unclear D gene. Germline values: CDR1 SGHTA, CDR2 FQGNSA. This CDR3 is built from 16 residues.